This T cell receptor beta chain comes out of a study of CD8+ T cells in alopecia areata. Study-wide findings and caveats: Scalp clonality, together with expanded CD8+ clones among the top 100, fell significantly with tofacitinib. Lesional scalp, especially alopecia totalis/universalis, showed higher clonality than normal scalp.

Sequencing relied on a cDNA template that was reverse transcribed from extracted RNA. Some clones are missing from TCRdb's copy, which holds only in-frame ones; the method was immunoSEQ multiplex PCR. Of 200,000 or so clones listed, 58% are singletons. Concerning this clone: Its antigen is not known.

Treatment here: oral pan-JAK inhibitor, 5-10 mg twice daily. The CDR3 is made up of 15 amino acids. V was pared by 0 bases and J by 7 bases, with 9 bases of the junction left unmatched. In germline, CDR1 is SGHDN, CDR2 FVKESK. The rearrangement uses TRBV14 and TRBJ2-7, with 7 bases aligning to TRBD1. Sample: CD4+ T cells sorted from blood, taken at week 24, from a patient treated with tofacitinib. The receptor comes from a human donor with alopecia areata. CDR3 DNA: TGTGCCAGCAGCCAAGATGCAGGGGGTTTACGGGAGCAGTACTTC. Its translation is CASSQDAGGLREQYF.